These 27 T cell receptor beta chains originate from one sample sequenced in a study of technical replicates of blood from several donors. TCRdb's table, derived via immunoSEQ multiplex PCR, lists solely in-frame clones and lacks some. Of 80,000 or so clones in the sample, under 99% are singletons; the top ten hold 0.2% to 0.25%. The sequencing sample was made of T cells isolated from PBMCs. The receptors here all came from a human donor in good health.

The rearrangement joins TRBV6-5 to TRBJ1-2, with 7 positions matching TRBD1. Trimming at V came to 6 bases and at J to 8 bases, leaving 6 bases not matched to a gene. CDR1 MNHEY and CDR2 SVGAGI come from the germline V gene. The CDR3 runs 12 residues. The CDR3 DNA reads TGTGCCAGCAGCCGACAGGGATTAGGCTACACCTTC. This translates into CASSRQGLGYTF.

J is TRBJ1-5 and V is TRBV6-6; D might be TRBD1 (5 bases). From germline, CDR1 is MNHNY and CDR2 SVGAGI (reference sequence). V was shortened by 0 bases and J by 3 bases, with 9 bases between the two germline ends. The CDR3 spans 15 residues. The DNA for the CDR3 is TGTGCCAGCAGTTACTCAGGGACTGCCAATCAGCCCCAGCATTTT. Its translation is CASSYSGTANQPQHF.

The chain couples TRBV4-1 to TRBJ2-1; perhaps TRBD2 as D (6 bases). Trimming took 0 bases from V and 8 from J, leaving 11 bases between them. The germline gives CDR1 MGHRA, CDR2 YSYEKL. The CDR3 spans 14 residues. The CDR3 coding sequence is TGCGCCAGCAGCCAAGAAGGCTGGGGGGATGAGCAGTTCTTC. It yields the protein CASSQEGWGDEQFF.

This clone was found once. This chain uses TRBV29-1 with TRBJ1-2; D not resolved. Germline V CDR1 and CDR2: SQVTM, ANQGSEA. V was trimmed by 0 bases and J by 8 bases, leaving 16 bases between them. CDR3 length: 14 residues. The DNA for the CDR3 is TGCAGCGTTGAAGATCTCCCAAACCACTTGGGCTACACCTTC. It is translated as CSVEDLPNHLGYTF.

This clone occurred once. The chain joins TRBV4-1 to TRBJ2-1; tentative D call: TRBD2 (6 bases). The CDR3 covers 15 residues. The V and J ends lost 1 base and 5 bases respectively, with 12 bases between them. Germline loops: CDR1 MGHRA, CDR2 YSYEKL. DNA of the CDR3: TGCGCCAGCAGCCAAGTAGCGGCCTACAACAATGAGCAGTTCTTC. It codes for CASSQVAAYNNEQFF.

The V and J genes are TRBV11-2 and TRBJ2-3; 10 bases are shared with TRBD2. The germline gives CDR1 SGHAT, CDR2 FQNNGV. Trimming cost V 1 base and J 5 bases; bases outside gene matches: 6. The CDR3 runs 16 residues. The CDR3 loop is CASSLALAGNQDTQYF. The CDR3 region has the DNA TGTGCCAGCAGCTTAGCACTAGCGGGGAATCAAGATACGCAGTATTTT.

V usage is TRBV5-6 and J usage is TRBJ1-1, with D unclear. V was cut by 0 bases and J by 4 bases, with 13 bases left in between. This CDR3 has 15 amino acids. Per germline, CDR1 SGHDT and CDR2 YYEEEE. CDR3 loop: CASSLGHNLGTEAFF. CDR3 nucleotides: TGTGCCAGCAGCTTGGGGCATAACCTAGGCACTGAAGCTTTCTTT.

The rearrangement joins TRBV5-1 to TRBJ1-3, with D possibly matching TRBD1 (6 bases). This CDR3 region has 15 residues. From germline, CDR1 is SGHRS and CDR2 YFSETQ. Trimming left V 0 bases short and J 4 bases short, with 11 bases between. The chain's CDR3 is CASSLGSGDGNTIYF. CDR3 DNA: TGCGCCAGCAGCTTGGGTTCAGGGGACGGAAACACCATATATTTT.

The V gene is TRBV6-6, the J gene TRBJ2-5; D is perhaps TRBD2 (6 bases). V lost 4 bases and J 4 bases, leaving 7 bases between the germline ends. Germline CDR1 MNHNY, CDR2 SVGAGI (reference sequence). The CDR3 is 12 amino acids. This CDR3 is CASSSGVETQYF. As DNA, the CDR3 is TGTGCCAGCAGTTCGGGGGTAGAGACCCAGTACTTC.

V gene TRBV29-1 combines with J gene TRBJ2-3, with TRBD2 matching over 8 bases. V trimming: 5 bases; J trimming: 10 bases; junction bases outside the gene matches: 17. Germline V gene lookup returns CDR1 SQVTM and CDR2 ANQGSEA. The CDR3 covers 15 residues. The CDR3 DNA reads as TGCAGCGTTTTCACTAGCGGATATCAGGGGTACGCGCAGTATTTT. Amino acid sequence: CSVFTSGYQGYAQYF.

This sequence joins TRBV27 and TRBJ1-2; D gene ambiguous. Per the germline V gene, CDR1 is MNHEY and CDR2 is SMNVEV (reference sequence). The CDR3 runs to 13 residues. Deletions cut 3 bases from V and 5 bases from J, with 10 bases between. In nucleotides, the CDR3 is TGTGCCAGCAGTTTTAGACGGGATTATGGCTACACCTTC. Translating it yields CASSFRRDYGYTF.

This chain connects TRBV25-1 to TRBJ2-3, with TRBD2 identical over 8 bases. The CDR3 is made up of 16 amino acids. V lost 1 base, J lost 1 base, and 4 bases stayed unmatched. CDR1 and CDR2 from the germline V gene are MGHDK and SYGVNS. The CDR3, as DNA: TGTGCCAGCAGTGAATTGGGACTAGGACGCACAGATACGCAGTATTTT. Its protein is CASSELGLGRTDTQYF. Supplemented by reference TRBV25-1 and TRBJ2-3, the full variable domain reads EADIYQTPRYLVIGTGKKITLECSQTMGHDKMYWYQQDPGMELHLIHYSYGVNSTEKGDLSSESTVSRIRTEHFPLTLESARPSHTSQYLCASSELGLGRTDTQYFGPGTRLTVL.

V is TRBV5-1 and J is TRBJ2-7, with 9 bases fitting TRBD2. Trimming took 1 base from V and 0 from J; bases not matched to a gene: 11. The CDR3 length is 18 residues. Germline loops: CDR1 SGHRS, CDR2 YFSETQ. The CDR3 region is CASSLQTSGVPHSYEQYF. CDR3 DNA sequence: TGCGCCAGCAGCTTGCAGACTAGCGGAGTGCCCCACTCCTACGAGCAGTACTTC.

This clone was observed a single time. The chain employs TRBV9 and TRBJ1-1; D gene ambiguous. Trimming removed 3 bases at V and 5 bases at J, with 17 bases between. CDR1 is SGDLS and CDR2 is YYNGEE in the germline V gene. The CDR3 has 15 amino acids. CDR3 in amino acids: CASSEVGSAWTEAFF. In nucleotides, the CDR3 is TGTGCCAGCAGCGAGGTGGGTTCAGCGTGGACTGAAGCTTTCTTT.

The V call is TRBV6-4, the J call TRBJ2-1; 8 bases agree with TRBD1. V shed 3 bases and J 9 bases; nucleotides not matched to a gene: 10. Germline V gene data show CDR1 as MRHNA and CDR2 as SNTAGT. CDR3 length: 15 amino acids. The DNA of the CDR3 is TGTGCCAGCAGTGAGGGAGACAGGGGTGAATCTGAGCAGTTCTTC. It specifies CASSEGDRGESEQFF.

The J gene is TRBJ1-1, the V gene TRBV6-1; 7 bases match TRBD1. Germline values: CDR1 MNHNS, CDR2 SASEGT. The V and J ends lost 7 bases and 9 bases, in that order; junction bases with no gene match: 8. The CDR3 covers 12 residues. The CDR3 DNA sequence: TGTGCCAGCACCCAGGGGACAGATAAAGCTTTCTTT. It translates to CASTQGTDKAFF.

The CDR3 loop is CASSLSPGLEVYEQYF. Here the CDR3 DNA reads TGCGCCAGCAGCTTATCACCGGGTCTAGAGGTCTACGAGCAGTACTTC. The V gene is TRBV5-1, the J gene TRBJ2-7; D call uncertain. The V and J ends lost 2 bases and 3 bases respectively, with 18 bases between them. The germline V gene encodes CDR1 SGHRS and CDR2 YFSETQ. The CDR3 consists of 16 residues.

The genes are TRBV7-9 and TRBJ1-5; the match to TRBD1 covers 8 bases. This CDR3 comprises 16 residues. Looked up from germline, CDR1 is SEHNR and CDR2 is FQNEAQ (reference sequence). The V and J ends lost 5 bases and 6 bases, in that order; junction bases with no gene match: 12. This chain's CDR3 is CASSPLSIQGGQPQHF. As DNA, the CDR3 is TGTGCCAGCAGCCCCTTAAGCATACAGGGGGGTCAGCCCCAGCATTTT.

V and J are TRBV11-3 and TRBJ2-3; 7 positions agree with TRBD2. This CDR3 comprises 17 residues. CDR1 SGHNT and CDR2 YENEEA come from the germline V gene. V shed 5 bases and J 2 bases; nucleotides not matched to a gene: 13. CDR3 amino acids: CASSPPSGTTYTDTQYF. CDR3 coding DNA: TGTGCCAGCAGCCCCCCGTCGGGGACTACTTACACAGATACGCAGTATTTT.

The rearrangement joins TRBV9 to TRBJ2-7; the D gene is possibly TRBD1 (5 bases). Germline V gene sequence: CDR1 SGDLS, CDR2 YYNGEE. Trimming stripped 3 bases from V and 4 bases from J, with 11 bases between. CDR3 size: 13 residues. CDR3 nucleotides: TGTGCCAGCAGCGAGGGGTCCAGTTACGAGCAGTACTTC. Translated, it gives CASSEGSSYEQYF.

The chain joins TRBV19 to TRBJ1-5; 10 nucleotides align to TRBD1. CDR3 length: 15 amino acids. V dropped 4 bases and J dropped 6; count of bases not matched to a gene: 6. The V gene's germline CDR1 is LNHDA and CDR2 SQIVND (reference sequence). The CDR3 here is CASSSVGQGSQPQHF. The CDR3 DNA is TGTGCCAGTAGTAGTGTGGGACAGGGGAGTCAGCCCCAGCATTTT. The whole variable domain, remainder taken from reference TRBV19 and TRBJ1-5, is DGGITQSPKYLFRKEGQNVTLSCEQNLNHDAMYWYRQDPGQGLRLIYYSQIVNDFQKGDIAEGYSVSREKKESFPLTVTSAQKNPTAFYLCASSSVGQGSQPQHFGDGTRLSIL.

This chain uses TRBV4-3 with TRBJ2-1; the D is unclear. Germline V gives CDR1 LGHNA, CDR2 YSLEER. Trimming stripped 0 bases from V and 10 bases from J, with 7 bases between. The CDR3 covers 12 residues. CDR3 residues: CASSQDFKEQFF. Here the CDR3 DNA reads TGCGCCAGCAGCCAAGATTTTAAAGAGCAGTTCTTC.

The V and J genes are TRBV28 and TRBJ1-5; 8 nucleotides line up with TRBD1. V shed 4 bases and J 5 bases; nucleotides not matched to a gene: 10. This CDR3 is 16 amino acids long. CDR1 is MDHEN, CDR2 SYDVKM, per germline. The CDR3 bases are TGTGCCAGCAGTTCCTTCAGGGGGCAAGAGGATCAGCCCCAGCATTTT. Translated, it gives CASSSFRGQEDQPQHF.

The V call is TRBV18, the J call TRBJ2-1, with D tentatively TRBD1 (5 bases). The CDR3 spans 13 residues. The germline V gene encodes CDR1 KGHSH and CDR2 LQKENI. Trimming took 4 bases from V and 7 from J, leaving 11 bases between them. This chain's CDR3 is CASSLRAGNEQFF. CDR3 in DNA: TGTGCCAGCTCACTCAGGGCTGGGAATGAGCAGTTCTTC.

V and J are TRBV7-9 and TRBJ1-5; tentatively, D is TRBD1 (5 bases). This CDR3 contains 11 residues. Germline CDR1 reads SEHNR; CDR2 reads FQNEAQ (reference sequence). V was trimmed by 7 bases and J by 9 bases, leaving 10 bases between them. The CDR3 coding sequence is TGTGCCAGCACTAATACAGGGCCCCAGCATTTT. Protein product: CASTNTGPQHF.

This clone has a single count. The J gene is TRBJ2-7, the V gene TRBV6-5; 8 nucleotides match TRBD1. The CDR3 runs to 14 residues. Germline V CDR1 and CDR2: MNHEY, SVGAGI. The V segment lost 2 bases and the J segment 7 bases; nucleotides outside the gene matches: 7. The CDR3 spells CASSYSTGGHEQYF. The CDR3, as DNA: TGTGCCAGCAGTTACAGTACAGGGGGGCATGAGCAGTACTTC.

The rearrangement joins TRBV21-1 to TRBJ1-5. TRBV21-1 is flagged as a pseudogene. This CDR3 has 14 residues. For the CDR3, the DNA is TGTGCCAGCAGCAAGGCGGCGGGGGGACAGCCCCAGCATTTT. This translates into CASSKAAGGQPQHF.